These 21 T cell receptor beta chains originate from one sample sequenced in a study of shared clonotypes between healthy human individuals. Libraries were prepared by immunoSEQ multiplex PCR; TCRdb keeps only in-frame clonotypes and omits some of them. The table includes about 460,000 clones, 70% to 80% detected once. The source material was PBMCs. The receptors were sampled from a woman aged 40 to 49 in good health. Some clones in this sample may be carry-over from other donors' samples.

This chain joins TRBV13 and TRBJ1-1; the D gene is possibly TRBD1 (5 bases). V gave up 4 bases and J gave up 6 bases, with 18 bases separating them. CDR1 and CDR2 (germline): PRHDT, FYEKMQ (reference sequence). This CDR3 contains 15 residues. The CDR3 here is CASSSYGAPPPEAFF. DNA of the CDR3: TGTGCCAGCAGCTCCTACGGGGCACCCCCCCCTGAAGCTTTCTTT.

Of note for this clone: It may be a read error: a sequence one base away is much more abundant. The chain carries TRBV10-2 and TRBJ2-7, with 8 bases aligning to TRBD2. The CDR3 has 13 residues. Germline CDR1 and CDR2: WSHSY and SAAADI. The ends lost 7 bases at V and 0 bases at J; junction bases unmatched: 2. The CDR3 loop reads CASMSGSSYEQYF. CDR3 nucleotides: TGCGCCAGCATGAGCGGGAGCTCCTACGAGCAGTACTTC.

In its sample, this clone was seen a few times. The gene calls are TRBV9 and TRBJ1-1; 8 nucleotides line up with TRBD1. J gave up 5 bases and V 4 bases, and 10 bases lay outside the gene matches. In germline, CDR1 is SGDLS, CDR2 YYNGEE. The CDR3 sequence is 15 residues long. The CDR3 region is CASSPRTGSGTEAFF. CDR3 DNA sequence: TGTGCCAGCAGCCCCCGGACAGGGTCGGGGACTGAAGCTTTCTTT.

This rearrangement joins TRBV5-1 to TRBJ1-4; 10 bases fit TRBD1. The V gene end was trimmed by 0 bases and the J gene end by 6 bases; junction bases not matched to a gene: 5. Germline V lookup: CDR1 SGHRS, CDR2 YFSETQ. CDR3 length: 16 residues. The CDR3 sequence: CASSLVPGTGDEKLFF. As DNA, the CDR3 is TGCGCCAGCAGCTTGGTTCCCGGGACAGGGGATGAAAAACTGTTTTTT.

As concerns this clone: Since a much larger clone is just one base distant, this may be a read error. The chain joins TRBV21-1 to TRBJ1-1. TRBV21-1 is marked as a pseudogene. This CDR3 region has 15 residues. The CDR3 coding sequence is TGTGCCAGCAGCAGAGAGGTAGAAGGGAGCACTGAAGCTTTCTTT. It translates to CASSREVEGSTEAFF.

Of note for this clone: A read error is likely here: a far larger clone is one base away. A read error is likely, as this CDR3 ends without the conserved phenylalanine or tryptophan. This sequence joins TRBV11-2 and TRBJ1-2; 10 bases match TRBD1. V shed 5 bases and J 2 bases; nucleotides not matched to a gene: 5. The length of the CDR3 is 15 residues. Germline CDR1 SGHAT, CDR2 FQNNGV. The CDR3 region has the DNA TGTGCCAGCAGCCCCTGGGACAGGGGAAACTATGGCTACACCTCC. This encodes CASSPWDRGNYGYTS.

The rearrangement uses TRBV5-1 and TRBJ1-2; 10 bases line up with TRBD1. V was pared by 7 bases and J by 3 bases, with 6 bases of the junction left unmatched. The V gene's germline CDR1 is SGHRS and CDR2 YFSETQ. This CDR3 spans 14 amino acids. The CDR3 here is CASGVGTGDYGYTF. CDR3 in DNA: TGCGCCAGCGGCGTAGGGACAGGGGACTATGGCTACACCTTC.

The rearrangement joins TRBV6-1 to TRBJ1-4; possible D gene TRBD1, 6 bases. The CDR3 covers 15 residues. V lost 6 bases, J lost 6 bases, and 17 bases lay in between. Germline CDR1 reads MNHNS; CDR2 reads SASEGT. The CDR3 coding sequence is TGTGCCAGCAGCGACCAGACAGGAGCTTATGAAAAACTGTTTTTT. It codes for CASSDQTGAYEKLFF.

Regarding this clone: This likely reflects a read error, since a far larger clone is one base away. The chain joins TRBV7-6 to TRBJ1-1; 9 nucleotides agree with TRBD1. After removal of 8 bases from V and 1 base from J, the junction contained 11 bases not matched to a gene. CDR3 length: 16 residues. Germline CDR1 reads SGHVS; CDR2 reads FNYEAQ. The CDR3 is CASGRGTGITNTEAFF. CDR3 bases: TGTGCCAGCGGCCGAGGGACAGGGATTACGAACACTGAAGCTTTCTTT. The variable domain in full, completed from reference TRBV7-6 and TRBJ1-1, reads GAGVSQSPRYKVTKRGQDVALRCDPISGHVSLYWYRQALGQGPEFLTYFNYEAQQDKSGLPNDRFSAERPEGSISTLTIQRTEQRDSAMYRCASGRGTGITNTEAFFGQGTRLTVV.

This clone was found many times. V is TRBV7-9 and J is TRBJ2-7; TRBD1 matches at 7 bases. The CDR3 covers 16 residues. Germline loops: CDR1 SEHNR, CDR2 FQNEAQ (reference sequence). The V gene end was trimmed by 5 bases and the J gene end by 1 base; junction bases not matched to a gene: 11. The CDR3 region is CASSAHRDSPSYEQYF. The CDR3 DNA reads as TGTGCCAGCAGCGCCCACCGGGACAGTCCATCCTACGAGCAGTACTTC.

Worth noting for this clone: This probably arose from a read error, given a far larger clone one base away. Other nucleotide sequences from this sample produce the same CDR3. The chain uses TRBV30 and TRBJ1-2, with no clear D. This CDR3 comprises 11 residues. CDR1 GTSNPN and CDR2 SVGIG come from the germline V gene (reference sequence). The V end was cut by 2 bases, the J end by 10 bases, with 11 bases between. The CDR3 region is CAWSSPADYTF. The CDR3 nucleotides read TGTGCCTGGAGTTCTCCTGCGGACTACACCTTC.

The chain combines TRBV10-3 with TRBJ1-5; D is unclear. The CDR3 is made up of 15 amino acids. CDR1 and CDR2 (germline): ENHRY, SYGVKD. Deletions cut 0 bases from V and 7 bases from J, with 13 bases between. The CDR3 DNA follows: TGTGCCATCAGTGAGTCCTACAGCTTATTGCAGCCCCAGCATTTT. Its protein is CAISESYSLLQPQHF.

With regard to this clone: A junction boundary mismatches the germline segment, possibly from a read error. The chain links TRBV2 to TRBJ1-5; 11 nucleotides align to TRBD1. The V gene's germline CDR1 is SNHLY and CDR2 FYNNEI. This CDR3 region has 15 residues. The CDR3 loop is CASSEGQGANQPQHF. CDR3 nucleotides: TGTGCCAGCAGCGAAGGACAGGGGGCAAATCAGCCCCAGCATTTT.

This clone was counted a few times. The rearrangement joins TRBV30 to TRBJ2-5; TRBD2 agrees at 7 bases. The J call may be wrong; the DNA end is better matched by TRBJ2-7. Per germline, CDR1 GTSNPN and CDR2 SVGIG (reference sequence). The CDR3 sequence is 14 residues long. DNA for the CDR3: TGTGCCTGGAGTGTAGGCGGGAGTTCAAGCGAGCAGTACTTC. This translates into CAWSVGGSSSEQYF.

The chain combines TRBV7-8 with TRBJ2-1, with 11 bases lining up with TRBD2. CDR3 size: 15 residues. The V gene's germline CDR1 is SGHVS and CDR2 FQNEAQ. The V and J ends lost 6 bases and 10 bases, in that order; junction bases with no gene match: 11. The CDR3 DNA reads TGTGCCAGCAGTTATACTAGCGGGAGTTTCGGGGAGCAGTTCTTC. Encoded protein: CASSYTSGSFGEQFF.

V and J are TRBV6-1 and TRBJ2-5; TRBD2 matches at 8 bases. The length of the CDR3 is 15 residues. The V and J ends lost 3 bases and 2 bases, in that order; junction bases with no gene match: 5. Germline values: CDR1 MNHNS, CDR2 SASEGT. The DNA of the CDR3 is TGTGCCAGCAGTGAGATTAGCGGGAAGCAAGAGACCCAGTACTTC. Encoded protein: CASSEISGKQETQYF.

V and J are TRBV7-8 and TRBJ2-7; D is perhaps TRBD2 (6 bases). This CDR3 spans 17 amino acids. Germline-derived CDR1 and CDR2 are SGHVS and FQNEAQ. The V end lost 5 bases, the J end lost 2 bases, and 22 bases lay between the germline ends. The chain's CDR3 is CASSPGGGGLSAYEQYF. The CDR3 DNA reads TGTGCCAGCAGCCCCGGGGGTGGCGGACTAAGCGCCTACGAGCAGTACTTC.

J is TRBJ2-7 and V is TRBV5-5; tentatively, D is TRBD1 or TRBD2 (6 bases each). V was trimmed by 3 bases and J by 7 bases, leaving 20 bases between them. CDR3 length: 15 amino acids. The V gene's germline CDR1 is SGHKS and CDR2 YYEKEE (reference sequence). As DNA, the CDR3 is TGTGCCAGCAGCTCGCGGGCAGGGGAGGTGCGGGAGCAGTACTTC. Translating gives CASSSRAGEVREQYF.

V and J are TRBV30 and TRBJ2-2; 9 nucleotides match TRBD1. The germline V gene encodes CDR1 GTSNPN and CDR2 SVGIG (reference sequence). J lost 4 bases, V lost 3 bases, and 3 bases had no gene match. This CDR3 region has 14 residues. The CDR3, as DNA: TGTGCCTGGAGCCGACAGGGGGGCACCGGGGAGCTGTTTTTT. It yields the protein CAWSRQGGTGELFF.

This clone showed up many times. Other DNA sequences from this sample encode an identical CDR3 as well. V and J are TRBV9 and TRBJ2-6; 14 bases are shared with TRBD2. The CDR3 is 20 amino acids. Germline trimming cut 2 bases from V and 2 bases from J; bases unmatched to any gene: 9. Germline assignment: CDR1 SGDLS and CDR2 YYNGEE. CDR3 amino acids: CASSVGTSGSFPPGANVLTF. The CDR3 nucleotides are TGTGCCAGCAGCGTCGGGACTAGCGGGAGCTTCCCCCCTGGGGCCAACGTCCTGACTTTC.

Details on this clone: A far larger clone lies a single base away; this is likely a read error. This sample includes further DNA sequences coding for the same CDR3. CDR3 loop: CASSQSGSSYEQYF. The CDR3 DNA follows: TGTGCCAGCAGCCAGTCCGGGAGCTCCTACGAGCAGTACTTC. The V and J genes are TRBV4-2 and TRBJ2-5, with a weak D call TRBD2 (6 bases). The DNA end is a closer match to TRBJ2-7, so the J assignment may be wrong. This CDR3 contains 14 residues. Germline-derived CDR1 and CDR2 are LGHNA and YNFKEQ.